This T cell receptor (beta chain) was recorded in a study of blood T cell repertoires in COVID-19. Here immunoSEQ multiplex PCR was the method, and the copy in TCRdb shows in-frame clones only, minus some. In the table there are approximately 260,000 clones, 80% to 95% of which are singletons. Germline V lookup: CDR1 LGHNA, CDR2 YSLEER. V lost 1 base to trimming and J lost 4 bases; unmatched junction nucleotides: 3. The CDR3 sequence is 14 residues long. The sequence was obtained from a woman younger than 30 who had recovered from COVID-19. This chain uses TRBV4-3 with TRBJ2-5; TRBD2 matches at 7 bases. The sample taken for sequencing was PBMCs or T cells enriched from blood (not recorded which). The CDR3 DNA reads as TGCGCCAGCAGCCAAGGGACGGGGGGAGAGACCCAGTACTTC. Protein: CASSQGTGGETQYF.